The 28 T cell receptor beta chains in this list originate from one sample, sequenced in a study of blood T cell repertoires in COVID-19. Some clones are missing from TCRdb's copy, which holds only in-frame ones; the method was immunoSEQ multiplex PCR. Among around 150,000 clones listed, roughly 82% were seen once. Sequenced: peripheral blood. The receptors come from a man aged 65 to 79 with acute or convalescent COVID-19.

CDR3 protein: CASSAEQGPQHF. In nucleotides, the CDR3 is TGTGCCAGCAGCGCGGAACAGGGGCCCCAGCATTTT. The chain is built from TRBV9 and TRBJ1-5; the D gene is possibly TRBD1 (6 bases). The CDR3 length is 12 residues. V lost 3 bases and J lost 9, with 10 bases in between. Germline lookup yields CDR1 SGDLS and CDR2 YYNGEE.

This chain connects TRBV28 to TRBJ1-5; D gene ambiguous. Germline V gene data show CDR1 as MDHEN and CDR2 as SYDVKM. The length of the CDR3 is 13 residues. V was trimmed by 10 bases and J by 1 base, leaving 11 bases between them. The DNA for the CDR3 is TGTGCCACTGCGGGAGGGAGCAATCAGCCCCAGCATTTT. It specifies CATAGGSNQPQHF.

This clone was detected only a few times. The V call is TRBV9, the J call TRBJ1-5, with D maybe TRBD1 (5 bases). This CDR3 contains 16 residues. Germline V gives CDR1 SGDLS, CDR2 YYNGEE. V was clipped by 0 bases and J by 7 bases, with 17 bases between them. DNA for the CDR3: TGTGCCAGCAGCGTAGGAGGGTCTGGGGGGGACCAGCCCCAGCATTTT. Amino acids: CASSVGGSGGDQPQHF.

This sequence joins TRBV21-1 and TRBJ2-1; the table assigns TRBD2, which was not confirmed against the DNA. TRBV21-1 is assigned pseudogene status. The CDR3 runs to 16 residues. DNA of the CDR3: TGTGCCAGCAGCAGGACTAGCGGACCTCCTAACAATGAGCAGTTCTTC. It translates to CASSRTSGPPNNEQFF.

The genes are TRBV19 and TRBJ2-2; 8 nucleotides match TRBD1. This CDR3 has 16 residues. Germline lookup yields CDR1 LNHDA and CDR2 SQIVND (reference sequence). V trimming: 3 bases; J trimming: 1 base; junction bases outside the gene matches: 4. CDR3 sequence reads: CASSMSGTGNTGELFF. CDR3 DNA: TGTGCCAGTAGTATGAGTGGGACAGGGAACACCGGGGAGCTGTTTTTT.

The chain uses TRBV9 and TRBJ1-5, with D possibly being TRBD1 (6 bases). The CDR3 runs to 16 residues. Trimming cost V 6 bases and J 2 bases, with 18 bases left between them. The germline gives CDR1 SGDLS, CDR2 YYNGEE. CDR3 region: CASKQWGGLGNQPQHF. The CDR3 DNA sequence: TGTGCCAGCAAACAGTGGGGGGGGCTTGGCAATCAGCCCCAGCATTTT.

This clone was seen only once. The chain links TRBV19 to TRBJ2-5; 13 nucleotides match TRBD2. V was pared by 7 bases and J by 1 base, with 3 bases of the junction left unmatched. The CDR3 consists of 15 residues. Looked up from germline, CDR1 is LNHDA and CDR2 is SQIVND (reference sequence). The DNA for the CDR3 is TGTGCCAGTACGGGACTAGCGGGGCCCCAAGAGACCCAGTACTTC. It yields the protein CASTGLAGPQETQYF.

The rearrangement uses TRBV6-5 and TRBJ1-6, with 7 bases fitting TRBD1. The CDR3 spans 14 residues. J was trimmed by 7 bases and V by 4 bases; bases with no gene match: 4. CDR1 is MNHEY, CDR2 SVGAGI, per germline. In nucleotides, the CDR3 is TGTGCCAGCAGTTCCCGGGACAGCAATTCACCCCTCCACTTT. It specifies CASSSRDSNSPLHF.

This sequence joins TRBV19 and TRBJ2-1; 7 bases agree with TRBD2. The germline V gene encodes CDR1 LNHDA and CDR2 SQIVND (reference sequence). This CDR3 spans 12 amino acids. Trimming cost V 9 bases and J 4 bases; bases outside gene matches: 3. CDR3 sequence (DNA): TGTGCCAGCGAGGGAGGGTACAATGAGCAGTTCTTC. Amino acid sequence: CASEGGYNEQFF.

This clone was seen more than once but under ten times. This chain uses TRBV7-8 with TRBJ2-4; perhaps TRBD2 as D (5 bases). The CDR3 totals 16 residues. Germline V lookup: CDR1 SGHVS, CDR2 FQNEAQ. Trimming took off 1 base at V and 5 bases at J, with 15 bases between the two ends. The CDR3 sequence is CASSLGVGAAQNIQYF. CDR3 nucleotide sequence: TGTGCCAGCAGCTTAGGCGTTGGAGCGGCCCAAAACATTCAGTACTTC.

This chain uses TRBV7-8 with TRBJ1-2; D perhaps matches TRBD1 (6 bases). Germline CDR1 is SGHVS and CDR2 is FQNEAQ. The V and J ends lost 2 bases and 2 bases respectively, with 9 bases between them. The CDR3 is 14 residues long. The CDR3 DNA is TGTGCCAGCAGCTTACAGGGGCACAACTATGGCTACACCTTC. Protein product: CASSLQGHNYGYTF.

The chain links TRBV4-1 to TRBJ1-1; TRBD1 aligns across 10 bases. J gave up 3 bases and V 2 bases, and 6 bases lay outside the gene matches. In germline, CDR1 is MGHRA, CDR2 YSYEKL. This CDR3 has 16 residues. The CDR3 sequence: CASSQTPGQGYTEAFF. The CDR3 bases are TGCGCCAGCAGCCAAACTCCGGGACAGGGGTACACTGAAGCTTTCTTT.

This clone was detected once. V usage is TRBV7-3 and J usage is TRBJ1-2; no clear D. The CDR3 consists of 13 residues. Germline V lookup: CDR1 SGHTA, CDR2 FQGTGA. The germline V and J ends were trimmed by 1 base and 6 bases, with 9 bases remaining between them. In nucleotides, the CDR3 is TGTGCCAGCAGCTTAAATAGCGGGCATGGCTACACCTTC. It translates to CASSLNSGHGYTF. Full variable domain (rest looked up from reference TRBV7-3 and TRBJ1-2): GAGVSQTPSNKVTEKGKYVELRCDPISGHTALYWYRQSLGQGPEFLIYFQGTGAADDSGLPNDRFFAVRPEGSVSTLKIQRTERGDSAVYLCASSLNSGHGYTFGSGTRLTVV.

The chain joins TRBV6-6 to TRBJ1-2, with D perhaps matching TRBD1 (5 bases). Germline V gene data show CDR1 as MNHNY and CDR2 as SVGAGI (reference sequence). This CDR3 is 15 amino acids long. Between the trimmed V and J ends, which lost 2 bases and 0 bases, there was a span of 10 bases. The CDR3 bases are TGTGCCAGCAGTTACGGTCGACAGCCTAACTATGGCTACACCTTC. Translating it yields CASSYGRQPNYGYTF.

In its sample, this clone was seen a few times. The chain employs TRBV7-3 and TRBJ1-1; perhaps TRBD1 as D (5 bases). V lost 2 bases, J lost 4 bases, and 8 bases lay in between. This CDR3 is 13 amino acids long. Germline CDR1 and CDR2: SGHTA and FQGTGA. The CDR3 sequence is CASSLYGGTEAFF. The CDR3 DNA reads as TGTGCCAGCAGCTTATACGGGGGCACTGAAGCTTTCTTT.

The V gene is TRBV15, the J gene TRBJ1-5; no definite D call. CDR3 length: 14 amino acids. V lost 2 bases and J lost 6, with 11 bases in between. CDR1 is LNHNV and CDR2 is YYDKDF in the germline V gene (reference sequence). The CDR3 nucleotides read TGTGCCACCAGCAGATCTGGCTCTGGTCAGCCCCAGCATTTT. Translation gives CATSRSGSGQPQHF.

The chain couples TRBV19 to TRBJ1-2; 9 positions agree with TRBD1. This CDR3 comprises 14 residues. From germline, CDR1 is LNHDA and CDR2 SQIVND (reference sequence). The trim removed 6 bases at V and 2 bases at J, leaving 4 bases unmatched. The CDR3 DNA sequence: TGTGCCAGTAGACTACAGGGGGCCAACTATGGCTACACCTTC. Translating it yields CASRLQGANYGYTF.

The gene calls are TRBV2 and TRBJ1-3; D not certain. CDR1 is SNHLY and CDR2 is FYNNEI in the germline V gene. Deletions cut 4 bases from V and 6 bases from J, with 4 bases between. The CDR3 covers 11 residues. The CDR3 sequence is CASSVKNTIYF. Written as DNA, the CDR3 is TGTGCCAGCAGTGTCAAAAACACCATATATTTT.

V gene TRBV19 combines with J gene TRBJ2-3; 9 positions match TRBD2. The CDR3 length is 16 residues. Germline assignment: CDR1 LNHDA and CDR2 SQIVND (reference sequence). Trimming at V came to 5 bases and at J to 0 bases, leaving 6 bases not matched to a gene. The CDR3 bases are TGTGCCAGTAGTGCACGCGGGAGGGTAAGCACAGATACGCAGTATTTT. Its protein is CASSARGRVSTDTQYF.

This clone was recorded once. The rearrangement uses TRBV6-5 and TRBJ1-1; D ambiguous. V dropped 6 bases and J dropped 5 bases, with 13 bases sitting between them. The CDR3 spans 13 residues. Germline V gene sequence: CDR1 MNHEY, CDR2 SVGAGI. CDR3 nucleotides: TGTGCCAGCAGACCAACCTCGGGGACTGAAGCTTTCTTT. Translated: CASRPTSGTEAFF.

Only a few counts were recorded for this clone. The chain links TRBV11-2 to TRBJ2-7; D unclear. CDR1 is SGHAT, CDR2 FQNNGV, per germline. This CDR3 is built from 11 residues. Trimming removed 4 bases at V and 4 bases at J, with 5 bases between. The CDR3 here is CASSSYYEQYF. For the CDR3, the DNA is TGTGCCAGCAGCTCCTATTACGAGCAGTACTTC.

V and J are TRBV5-5 and TRBJ1-5; D is undetermined. V was trimmed by 0 bases and J by 6 bases, leaving 7 bases between them. The CDR3 extends over 13 amino acids. Germline V CDR1 and CDR2: SGHKS, YYEKEE (reference sequence). CDR3 region: CASSLALFQPQHF. DNA of the CDR3: TGTGCCAGCAGCTTGGCTCTGTTTCAGCCCCAGCATTTT.

The count of this clone is one. This chain connects TRBV9 to TRBJ1-1; 8 nucleotides align to TRBD1. Germline CDR1 and CDR2: SGDLS and YYNGEE. There are 16 residues in the CDR3. With 0 bases clipped from V and 4 bases from J, the junction kept 8 bases outside the gene matches. DNA for the CDR3: TGTGCCAGCAGCGTAGCTCAAACAGGGGGATCCACTGAAGCTTTCTTT. Its translation is CASSVAQTGGSTEAFF.

The genes are TRBV11-3 and TRBJ1-1; 7 bases agree with TRBD1. There are 12 residues in the CDR3. Germline CDR1 is SGHNT and CDR2 is YENEEA. After removal of 5 bases from V and 7 bases from J, the junction contained 4 bases not matched to a gene. The CDR3 is CASSRQGGEAFF. For the CDR3, the DNA is TGTGCCAGCAGCCGACAGGGAGGTGAAGCTTTCTTT.

This chain joins TRBV28 and TRBJ2-1; 12 bases line up with TRBD2. Losses at the gene ends were 5 bases for V and 8 bases for J; bases not matched to a gene: 10. The CDR3 has 16 amino acids. The germline V gene has CDR1 MDHEN and CDR2 SYDVKM. The CDR3 spells CASSTTSGRNQHEQFF. The CDR3 nucleotides read TGTGCCAGCAGTACTACTAGCGGGAGGAATCAGCATGAGCAGTTCTTC.

V usage is TRBV3-1 (or the pseudogene TRBV3-2) and J usage is TRBJ2-3, with TRBD2 as a possible D gene (6 bases). CDR1 LGHDT and CDR2 YNNKEL come from the germline V gene (reference sequence). Trimming removed 1 base at V and 3 bases at J, with 20 bases between. The CDR3 loop spans 18 amino acids. The CDR3 loop reads CASSQGRSRRAITDTQYF. The CDR3 nucleotides are TGTGCCAGCAGCCAAGGTCGATCGAGGAGGGCCATAACAGATACGCAGTATTTT.

This rearrangement joins TRBV28 to TRBJ1-1; 7 bases match TRBD1. CDR1 and CDR2 (germline): MDHEN, SYDVKM. V dropped 1 base and J dropped 1; count of bases not matched to a gene: 6. The CDR3 consists of 16 residues. The CDR3 bases are TGTGCCAGCAGTTTATCCCCGGGACAGACGAACACTGAAGCTTTCTTT. Its protein product is CASSLSPGQTNTEAFF. Drawing the rest from reference TRBV28 and TRBJ1-1, the complete variable domain is DVKVTQSSRYLVKRTGEKVFLECVQDMDHENMFWYRQDPGLGLRLIYFSYDVKMKEKGDIPEGYSVSREKKERFSLILESASTNQTSMYLCASSLSPGQTNTEAFFGQGTRLTVV.

The chain links TRBV5-1 to TRBJ2-5; TRBD2 matches 9 bases. With V trimmed by 4 bases and J by 0 bases, 4 bases remained unmatched. CDR1 is SGHRS, CDR2 YFSETQ, per germline. The CDR3 is 15 residues long. The CDR3 DNA is TGCGCCAGCAGCATGACTAGCGGACACCAAGAGACCCAGTACTTC. Protein: CASSMTSGHQETQYF.